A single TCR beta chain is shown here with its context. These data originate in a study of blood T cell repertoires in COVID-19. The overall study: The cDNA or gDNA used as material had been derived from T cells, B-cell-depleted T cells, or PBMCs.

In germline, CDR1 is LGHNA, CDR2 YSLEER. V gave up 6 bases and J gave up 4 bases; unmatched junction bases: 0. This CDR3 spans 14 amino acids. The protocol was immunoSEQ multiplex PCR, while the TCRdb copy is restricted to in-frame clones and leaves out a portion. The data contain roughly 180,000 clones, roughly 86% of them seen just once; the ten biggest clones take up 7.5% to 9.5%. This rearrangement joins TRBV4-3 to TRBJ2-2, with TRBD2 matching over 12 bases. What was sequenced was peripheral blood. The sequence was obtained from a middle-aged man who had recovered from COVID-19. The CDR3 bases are TGCGCCAGCAGGACTAGCGGGAGCACCGGGGAGCTGTTTTTT. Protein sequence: CASRTSGSTGELFF.